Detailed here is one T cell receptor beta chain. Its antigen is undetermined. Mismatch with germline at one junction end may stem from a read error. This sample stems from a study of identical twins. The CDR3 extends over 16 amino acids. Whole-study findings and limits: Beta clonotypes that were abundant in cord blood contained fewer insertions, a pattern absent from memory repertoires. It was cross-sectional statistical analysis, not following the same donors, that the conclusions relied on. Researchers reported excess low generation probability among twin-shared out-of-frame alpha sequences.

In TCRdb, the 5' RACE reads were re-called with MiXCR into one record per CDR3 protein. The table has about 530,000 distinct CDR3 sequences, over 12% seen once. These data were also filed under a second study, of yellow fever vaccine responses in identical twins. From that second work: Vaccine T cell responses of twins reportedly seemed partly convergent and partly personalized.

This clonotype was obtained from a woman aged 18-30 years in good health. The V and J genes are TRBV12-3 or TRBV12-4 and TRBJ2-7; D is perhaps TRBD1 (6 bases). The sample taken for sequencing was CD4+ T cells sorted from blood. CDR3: CASSLAQGRPSYEQYF. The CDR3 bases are TGTGCCAGCAGCTTAGCTCAGGGGCGCCCCAGCTACGAGCAGTACTTC.